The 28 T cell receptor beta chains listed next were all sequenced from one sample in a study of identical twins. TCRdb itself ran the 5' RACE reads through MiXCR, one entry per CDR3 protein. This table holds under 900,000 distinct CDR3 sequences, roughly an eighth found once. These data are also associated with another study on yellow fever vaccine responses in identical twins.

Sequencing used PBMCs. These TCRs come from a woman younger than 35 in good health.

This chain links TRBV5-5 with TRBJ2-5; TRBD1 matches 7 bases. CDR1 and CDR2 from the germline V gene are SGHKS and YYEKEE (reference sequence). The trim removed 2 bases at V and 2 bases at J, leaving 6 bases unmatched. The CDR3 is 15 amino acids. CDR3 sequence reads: CASSFGTALQETQYF. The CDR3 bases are TGTGCCAGCAGCTTCGGGACAGCCCTTCAAGAGACCCAGTACTTC.

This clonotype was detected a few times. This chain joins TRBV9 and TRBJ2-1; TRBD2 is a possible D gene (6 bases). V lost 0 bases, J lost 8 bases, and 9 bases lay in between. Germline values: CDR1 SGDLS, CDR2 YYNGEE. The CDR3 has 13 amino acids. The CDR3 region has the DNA TGTGCCAGCAGCGTAGGACTAGTCTATGAGCAGTTCTTC. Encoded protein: CASSVGLVYEQFF.

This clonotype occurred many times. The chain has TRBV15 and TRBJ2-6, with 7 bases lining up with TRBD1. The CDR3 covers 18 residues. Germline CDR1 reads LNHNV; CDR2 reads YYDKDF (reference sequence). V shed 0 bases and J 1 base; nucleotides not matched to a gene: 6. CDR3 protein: CATSREGVTGSGANVLTF. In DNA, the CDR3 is TGTGCCACCAGCAGAGAGGGGGTGACAGGGTCTGGGGCCAACGTCCTGACTTTC.

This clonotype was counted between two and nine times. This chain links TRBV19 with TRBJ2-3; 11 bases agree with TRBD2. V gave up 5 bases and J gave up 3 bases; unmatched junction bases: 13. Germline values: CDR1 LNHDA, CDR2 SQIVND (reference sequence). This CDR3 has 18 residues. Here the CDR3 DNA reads TGTGCCAGTAGTTCCAGAACTAGCGGGGGTGTAGGTACAGATACGCAGTATTTT. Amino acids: CASSSRTSGGVGTDTQYF.

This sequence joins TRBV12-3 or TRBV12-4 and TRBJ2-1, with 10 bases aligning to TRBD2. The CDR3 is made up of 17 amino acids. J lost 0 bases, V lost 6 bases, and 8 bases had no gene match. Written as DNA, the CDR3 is TGTGCCAGCAGCCCCCCCGTAGCGGGAGGCTCCTACAATGAGCAGTTCTTC. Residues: CASSPPVAGGSYNEQFF.

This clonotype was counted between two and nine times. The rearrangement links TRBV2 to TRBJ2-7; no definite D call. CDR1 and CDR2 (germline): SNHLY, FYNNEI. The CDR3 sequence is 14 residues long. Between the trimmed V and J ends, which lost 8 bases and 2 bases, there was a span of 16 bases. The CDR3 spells CASSADIRPYEQYF. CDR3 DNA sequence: TGTGCCAGCTCGGCTGACATCCGGCCCTACGAGCAGTACTTC.

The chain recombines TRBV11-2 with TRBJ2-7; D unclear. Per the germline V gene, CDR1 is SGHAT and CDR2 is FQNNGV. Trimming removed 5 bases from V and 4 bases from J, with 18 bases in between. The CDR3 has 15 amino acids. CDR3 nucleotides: TGTGCCAGCAGCCCCTCACCGGGCCCCACTTACGAGCAGTACGTC. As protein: CASSPSPGPTYEQYV.

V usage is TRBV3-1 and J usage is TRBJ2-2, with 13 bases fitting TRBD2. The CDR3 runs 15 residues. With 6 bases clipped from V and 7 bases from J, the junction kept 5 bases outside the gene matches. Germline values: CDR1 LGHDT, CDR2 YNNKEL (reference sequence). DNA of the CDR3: TGTGCCAGCAGTCCGGGACTAGCGGGATTCGGGGAGCTGTTTTTT. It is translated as CASSPGLAGFGELFF.

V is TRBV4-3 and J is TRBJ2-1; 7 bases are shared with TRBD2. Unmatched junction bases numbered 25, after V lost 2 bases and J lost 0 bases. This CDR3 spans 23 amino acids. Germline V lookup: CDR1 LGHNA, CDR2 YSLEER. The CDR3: CASSQSPLQGGNYLPSSYNEQFF. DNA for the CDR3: TGCGCCAGCAGCCAATCCCCCCTCCAGGGAGGGAATTATCTACCTAGCTCCTACAATGAGCAGTTCTTC.

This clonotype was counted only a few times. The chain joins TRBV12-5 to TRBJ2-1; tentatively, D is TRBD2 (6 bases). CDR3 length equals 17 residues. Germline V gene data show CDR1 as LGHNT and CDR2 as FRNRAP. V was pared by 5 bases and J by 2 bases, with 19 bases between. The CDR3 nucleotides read TGTGCTAGTGGTGGGGGTCGGGGTAGCGGAACCTACAATGAGCAGTTCTTC. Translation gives CASGGGRGSGTYNEQFF.

The CDR3 loop is CATSTGGVRDEQYF. The CDR3, as DNA: TGTGCCACCAGCACCGGCGGGGTGAGGGACGAGCAGTACTTC. The chain is built from TRBV15 and TRBJ2-7; perhaps TRBD2 as D (6 bases). CDR1 and CDR2 (germline): LNHNV, YYDKDF (reference sequence). Trimming removed 4 bases at V and 5 bases at J, with 15 bases between. There are 14 residues in the CDR3.

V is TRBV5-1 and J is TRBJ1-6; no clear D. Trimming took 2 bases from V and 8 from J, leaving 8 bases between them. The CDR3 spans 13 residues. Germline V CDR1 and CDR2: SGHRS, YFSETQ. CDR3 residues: CASSFSLDSPLHF. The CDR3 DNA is TGCGCCAGCAGCTTTTCCCTGGATTCACCCCTCCACTTT.

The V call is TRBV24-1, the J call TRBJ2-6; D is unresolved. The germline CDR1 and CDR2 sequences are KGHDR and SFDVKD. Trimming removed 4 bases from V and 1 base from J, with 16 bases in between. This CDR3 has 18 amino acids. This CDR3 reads CATSDKVPTSSGANVLTF. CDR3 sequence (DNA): TGTGCCACCAGTGACAAGGTACCAACGTCTTCTGGGGCCAACGTCCTGACTTTC.

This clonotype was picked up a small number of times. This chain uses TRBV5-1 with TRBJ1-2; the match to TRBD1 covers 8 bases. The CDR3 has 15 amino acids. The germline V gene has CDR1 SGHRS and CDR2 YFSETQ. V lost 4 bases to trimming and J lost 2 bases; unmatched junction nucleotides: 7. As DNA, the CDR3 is TGCGCCAGCAGCACCGGGACAGGCCGGAACTATGGCTACACCTTC. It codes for CASSTGTGRNYGYTF.

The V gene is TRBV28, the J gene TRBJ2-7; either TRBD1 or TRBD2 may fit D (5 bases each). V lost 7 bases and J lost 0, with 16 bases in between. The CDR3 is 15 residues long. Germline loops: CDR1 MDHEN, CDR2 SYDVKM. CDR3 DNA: TGTGCCAGCACAACCGGGATAGGGGTCTCCTACGAGCAGTACGTC. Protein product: CASTTGIGVSYEQYV.

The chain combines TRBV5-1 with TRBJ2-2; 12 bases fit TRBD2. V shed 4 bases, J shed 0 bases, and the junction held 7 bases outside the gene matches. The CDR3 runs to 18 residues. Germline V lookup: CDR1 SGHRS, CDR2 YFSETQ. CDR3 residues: CASSLGLAGLANTGELFF. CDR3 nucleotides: TGCGCCAGCAGCCTGGGACTAGCGGGCCTCGCGAACACCGGGGAGCTGTTTTTT.

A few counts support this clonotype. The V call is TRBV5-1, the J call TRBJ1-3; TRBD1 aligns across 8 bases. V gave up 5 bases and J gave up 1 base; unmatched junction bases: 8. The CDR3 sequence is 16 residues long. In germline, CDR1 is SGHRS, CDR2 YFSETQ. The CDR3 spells CASSIGQGTSGNTIYF. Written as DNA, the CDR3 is TGCGCCAGCAGTATTGGACAGGGAACTTCTGGAAACACCATATATTTT.

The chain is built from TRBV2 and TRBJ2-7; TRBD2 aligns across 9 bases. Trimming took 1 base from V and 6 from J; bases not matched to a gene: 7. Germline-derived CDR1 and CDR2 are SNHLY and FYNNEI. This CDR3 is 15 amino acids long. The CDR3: CASSEEGGRALEQYF. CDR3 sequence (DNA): TGTGCCAGCAGTGAAGAGGGCGGGAGGGCCCTCGAGCAGTACTTC.

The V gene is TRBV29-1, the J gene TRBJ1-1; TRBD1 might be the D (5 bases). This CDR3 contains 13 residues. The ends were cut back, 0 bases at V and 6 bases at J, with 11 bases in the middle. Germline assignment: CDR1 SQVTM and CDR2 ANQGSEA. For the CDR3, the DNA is TGCAGCGTTGAAGACGGGGGGTGGGCTGAAGCTTTCTTT. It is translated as CSVEDGGWAEAFF.

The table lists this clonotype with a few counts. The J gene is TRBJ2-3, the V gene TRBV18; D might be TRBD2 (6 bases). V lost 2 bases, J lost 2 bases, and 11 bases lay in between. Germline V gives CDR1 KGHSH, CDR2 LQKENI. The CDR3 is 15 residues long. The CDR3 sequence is CASSPWAGSTDTQYF. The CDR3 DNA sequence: TGTGCCAGCTCACCATGGGCGGGGTCCACAGATACGCAGTATTTT.

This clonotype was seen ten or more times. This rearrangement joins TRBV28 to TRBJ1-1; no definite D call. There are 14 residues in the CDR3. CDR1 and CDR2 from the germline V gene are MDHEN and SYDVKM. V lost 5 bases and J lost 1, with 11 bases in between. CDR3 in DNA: TGTGCCAGCAGTCCCGCCGGGAGGAACACTGAAGCTTTCTTT. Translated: CASSPAGRNTEAFF.

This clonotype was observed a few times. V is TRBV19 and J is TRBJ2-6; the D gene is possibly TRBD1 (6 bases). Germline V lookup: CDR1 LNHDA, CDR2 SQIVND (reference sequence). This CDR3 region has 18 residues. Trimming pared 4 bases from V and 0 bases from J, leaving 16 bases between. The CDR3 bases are TGTGCCAGTAGTACCCCGGGTCAGGACAGCTCTGGGGCCAACGTCCTGACTTTC. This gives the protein CASSTPGQDSSGANVLTF. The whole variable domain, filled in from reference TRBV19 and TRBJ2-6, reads DGGITQSPKYLFRKEGQNVTLSCEQNLNHDAMYWYRQDPGQGLRLIYYSQIVNDFQKGDIAEGYSVSREKKESFPLTVTSAQKNPTAFYLCASSTPGQDSSGANVLTFGAGSRLTVL.

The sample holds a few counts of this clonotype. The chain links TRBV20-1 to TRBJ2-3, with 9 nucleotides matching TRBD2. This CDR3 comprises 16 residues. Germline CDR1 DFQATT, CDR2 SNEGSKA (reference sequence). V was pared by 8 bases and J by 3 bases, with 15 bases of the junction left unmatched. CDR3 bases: TGCAGTTCAACAGACCGTCTAGCGGGGCCTACAGATACGCAGTATTTT. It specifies CSSTDRLAGPTDTQYF.

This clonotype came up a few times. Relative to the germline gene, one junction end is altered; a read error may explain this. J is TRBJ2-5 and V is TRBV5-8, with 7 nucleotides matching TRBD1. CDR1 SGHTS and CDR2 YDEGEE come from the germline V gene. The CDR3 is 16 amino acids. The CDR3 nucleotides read TGTGCCAGCAACTTGTTGGGACAGTCCGTAACGGAGACCCAGTACTTC. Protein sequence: CASNLLGQSVTETQYF. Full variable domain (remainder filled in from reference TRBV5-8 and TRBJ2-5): EAGVTQSPTHLIKTRGQQATLRCSPISGHTSVYWYQQALGLGLQFLLWYDEGEERNRGNFPPRFSGRQFPNYSSELNVNALELEDSALYLCASNLLGQSVTETQYFGPGTRLLVL.

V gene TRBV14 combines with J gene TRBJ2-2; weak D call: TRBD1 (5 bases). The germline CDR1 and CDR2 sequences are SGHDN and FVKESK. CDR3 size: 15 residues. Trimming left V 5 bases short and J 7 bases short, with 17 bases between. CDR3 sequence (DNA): TGTGCCAGCAGCAATTTAAGGGGCCGCGTCGGGGAGCTGTTTTTT. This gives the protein CASSNLRGRVGELFF.

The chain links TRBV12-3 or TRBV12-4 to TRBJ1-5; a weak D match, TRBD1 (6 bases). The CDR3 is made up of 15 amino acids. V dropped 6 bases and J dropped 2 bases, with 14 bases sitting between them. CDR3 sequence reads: CASSYRDSRNQPQHF. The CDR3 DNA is TGTGCCAGCAGCTACAGGGATTCGCGCAATCAGCCCCAGCATTTT.

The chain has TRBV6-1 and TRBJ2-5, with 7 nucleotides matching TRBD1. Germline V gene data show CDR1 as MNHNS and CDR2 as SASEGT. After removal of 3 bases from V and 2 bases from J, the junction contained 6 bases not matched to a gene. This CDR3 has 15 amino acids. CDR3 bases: TGTGCCAGCAGTGACAACAGGGGAAGGCAAGAGACCCAGTACTTC. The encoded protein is CASSDNRGRQETQYF.

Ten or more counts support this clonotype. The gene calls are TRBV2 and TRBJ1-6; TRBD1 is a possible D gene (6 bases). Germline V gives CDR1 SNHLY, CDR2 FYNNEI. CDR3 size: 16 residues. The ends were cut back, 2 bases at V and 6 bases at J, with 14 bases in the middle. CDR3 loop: CASSERAGEANSPLHF. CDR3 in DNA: TGTGCCAGCAGTGAACGGGCAGGGGAAGCTAATTCACCCCTCCACTTT.